The T cell receptor beta chain under discussion was sequenced for a study of kidney transplant recipient with SARS-CoV-2 infection. MiXCR was run by TCRdb on the reads, yielding one entry per CDR3 protein. This sample yields roughly 230,000 distinct CDR3 sequences, of which 29% are seen a single time; roughly 7% belongs to the top ten. This clonotype has at least ten counts. The V and J ends lost 6 bases and 5 bases respectively, with 19 bases between them. Germline lookup yields CDR1 LGHDT and CDR2 YNNKEL (reference sequence). The CDR3 is made up of 15 amino acids. The sample in question was a blood sample, obtained at baseline and on roughly day 120 from a kidney transplant recipient. The sequence was obtained from a male patient aged 30 to 40 who had COVID-19 and was a kidney transplant recipient. A subset of T cells may come from the graft donor. The gene calls are TRBV3-1 and TRBJ2-5, with D possibly being TRBD1 or TRBD2 (5 bases each). CDR3 in amino acids: CASSLDSIAGETQYF. The DNA of the CDR3 is TGTGCCAGCAGTTTGGACTCCATCGCAGGGGAGACCCAGTACTTC.